The clone carrying this T cell receptor beta chain appeared a few times. Its matching antigen is unknown. The authors ran a second PCR of roughly 6 to 12 cycles using a sample-barcoded 5' primer and a J-beta primer mix. From the 5' RACE reads, TCRdb called clonotypes with MiXCR, one entry per CDR3 protein. The sample consists of approximately 1,700,000 distinct CDR3 sequences, more than 35% of them appearing once. Trimming cost V 3 bases and J 0 bases, with 11 bases left between them. The CDR3 is made up of 15 amino acids. Germline CDR1 is SGHTA and CDR2 is FQGNSA. This entry is derived from a study of blood T cells in healthy people across ages. Study-wide findings and caveats: Age showed a roughly linear inverse relationship with TCR beta diversity per million T cells. Researchers report that TCR beta diversity correlated strongly with naive T cell percentage.

Those donating, healthy Caucasian individuals from Russia, were aged roughly 6 to 100. Per sample, extraction of total RNA gave at least 6 micrograms in every case. The sequence was collected from a human donor in good health. Sequencing was performed on blood. This sequence joins TRBV7-2 and TRBJ1-1; possibly TRBD1 for D (6 bases). CDR3 region: CASSLYRAMNTEAFF. The CDR3 bases are TGTGCCAGCAGCTTGTACAGGGCCATGAACACTGAAGCTTTCTTT.